This T cell receptor beta chain originates from a study of identical twins. V lost 6 bases to trimming and J lost 7 bases, with 10 bases between them. This CDR3 region has 13 residues. Germline loops: CDR1 MDHEN, CDR2 SYDVKM. Template switching added a universal primer site; cDNA carried unique molecular identifiers. TCRdb re-analysed the 5' RACE reads in MiXCR, keeping a single row per CDR3 protein. The table has a few hundred thousand distinct CDR3 sequences, 15% to 20% seen once; the top ten hold 9% to 15%. This clonotype was picked up many times. Sequenced input: naive T cells sorted from blood. The chain recombines TRBV28 with TRBJ1-6, with D maybe TRBD1 (5 bases). This receptor was identified in a man between 50 and 59 years old in good health. This chain's CDR3 is CASRGDYNSPLHF. The CDR3 DNA follows: TGTGCCAGCAGAGGGGACTACAATTCACCCCTCCACTTT. The complete variable domain, with remaining parts taken from reference TRBV28 and TRBJ1-6, reads DVKVTQSSRYLVKRTGEKVFLECVQDMDHENMFWYRQDPGLGLRLIYFSYDVKMKEKGDIPEGYSVSREKKERFSLILESASTNQTSMYLCASRGDYNSPLHFGNGTRLTVT.